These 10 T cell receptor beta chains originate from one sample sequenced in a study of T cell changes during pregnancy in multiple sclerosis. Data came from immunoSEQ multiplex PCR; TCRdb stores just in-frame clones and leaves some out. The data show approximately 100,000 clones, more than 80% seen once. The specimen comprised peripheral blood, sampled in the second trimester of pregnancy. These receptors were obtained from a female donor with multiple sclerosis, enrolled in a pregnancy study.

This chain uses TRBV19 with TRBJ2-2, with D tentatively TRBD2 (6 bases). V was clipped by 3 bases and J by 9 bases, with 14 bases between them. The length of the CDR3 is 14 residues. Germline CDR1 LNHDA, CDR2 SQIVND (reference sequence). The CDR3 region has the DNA TGTGCCAGTAGTATTGGGACTCTTGGAAGGGAGCTGTTTTTT. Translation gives CASSIGTLGRELFF.

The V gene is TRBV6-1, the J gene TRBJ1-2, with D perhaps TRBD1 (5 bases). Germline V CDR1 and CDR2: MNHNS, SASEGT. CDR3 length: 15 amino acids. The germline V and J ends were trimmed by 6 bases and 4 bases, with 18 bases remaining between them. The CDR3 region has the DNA TGTGCCAGCAGACCTCAGGGACTAGCACCCTATGGCTACACCTTC. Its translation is CASRPQGLAPYGYTF.

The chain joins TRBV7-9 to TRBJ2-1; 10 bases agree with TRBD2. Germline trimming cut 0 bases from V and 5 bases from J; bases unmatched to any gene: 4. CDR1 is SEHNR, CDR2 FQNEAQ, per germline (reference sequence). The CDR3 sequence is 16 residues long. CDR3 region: CASSLAGTSVDNEQFF. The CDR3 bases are TGTGCCAGCAGCTTAGCCGGGACTAGCGTAGACAATGAGCAGTTCTTC.

The CDR3 nucleotides are TGTGCCAGCGGCACCGGGACAGGGAACACAGATACGCAGTATTTT. Its translation: CASGTGTGNTDTQYF. The chain carries TRBV27 and TRBJ2-3; the match to TRBD1 covers 9 bases. The CDR3 spans 15 residues. Germline values: CDR1 MNHEY, CDR2 SMNVEV (reference sequence). Losses at the gene ends were 8 bases for V and 2 bases for J; bases not matched to a gene: 8.

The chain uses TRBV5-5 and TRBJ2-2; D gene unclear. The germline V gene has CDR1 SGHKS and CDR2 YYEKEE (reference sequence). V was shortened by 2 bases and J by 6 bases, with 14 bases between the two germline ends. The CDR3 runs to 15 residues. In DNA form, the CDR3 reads TGTGCCAGCAGCTTTGACACTGCGATCGCCGGGGAGCTGTTTTTT. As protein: CASSFDTAIAGELFF.

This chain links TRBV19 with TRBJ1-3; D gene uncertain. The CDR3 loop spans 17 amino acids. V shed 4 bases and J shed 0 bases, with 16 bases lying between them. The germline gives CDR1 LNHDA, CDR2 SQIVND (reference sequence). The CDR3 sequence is CASSTRTTGNSGNTIYF. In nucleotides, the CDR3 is TGTGCCAGTAGTACTCGCACGACCGGGAACTCTGGAAACACCATATATTTT.

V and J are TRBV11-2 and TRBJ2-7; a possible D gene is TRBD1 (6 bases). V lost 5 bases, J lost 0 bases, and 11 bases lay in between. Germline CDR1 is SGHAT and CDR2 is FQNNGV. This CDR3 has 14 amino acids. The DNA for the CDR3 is TGTGCCAGCAGCATCGGGACATTCTCCTACGAGCAGTACTTC. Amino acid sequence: CASSIGTFSYEQYF. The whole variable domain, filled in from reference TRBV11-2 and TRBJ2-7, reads EAGVAQSPRYKIIEKRQSVAFWCNPISGHATLYWYQQILGQGPKLLIQFQNNGVVDDSQLPKDRFSAERLKGVDSTLKIQPAKLEDSAVYLCASSIGTFSYEQYFGPGTRLTVT.

For the CDR3, the DNA is TGCGCCAGCAGTGGGGAGGGACTAGCGGGAGGGCGGACCGGGGAGCTGTTTTTT. Amino acid sequence: CASSGEGLAGGRTGELFF. The chain couples TRBV10-2 to TRBJ2-2, with 16 nucleotides matching TRBD2. V lost 4 bases and J lost 5; bases outside the gene matches: 7. The germline gives CDR1 WSHSY, CDR2 SAAADI. This CDR3 region has 18 residues.

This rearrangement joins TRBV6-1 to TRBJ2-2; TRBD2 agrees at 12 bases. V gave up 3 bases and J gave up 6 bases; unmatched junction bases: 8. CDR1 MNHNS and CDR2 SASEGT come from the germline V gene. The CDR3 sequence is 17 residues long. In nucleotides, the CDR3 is TGTGCCAGCAGTGATCCTAGCGGGAGGGCCCGGGCCGGGGAGCTGTTTTTT. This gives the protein CASSDPSGRARAGELFF.

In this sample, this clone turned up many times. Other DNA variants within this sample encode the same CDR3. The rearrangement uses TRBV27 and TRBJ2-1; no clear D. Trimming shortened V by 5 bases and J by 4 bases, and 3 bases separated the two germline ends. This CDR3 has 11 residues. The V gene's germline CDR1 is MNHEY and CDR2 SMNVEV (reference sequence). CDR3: CASSTYNEQFF. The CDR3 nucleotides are TGTGCCAGCAGTACATACAATGAGCAGTTCTTC.